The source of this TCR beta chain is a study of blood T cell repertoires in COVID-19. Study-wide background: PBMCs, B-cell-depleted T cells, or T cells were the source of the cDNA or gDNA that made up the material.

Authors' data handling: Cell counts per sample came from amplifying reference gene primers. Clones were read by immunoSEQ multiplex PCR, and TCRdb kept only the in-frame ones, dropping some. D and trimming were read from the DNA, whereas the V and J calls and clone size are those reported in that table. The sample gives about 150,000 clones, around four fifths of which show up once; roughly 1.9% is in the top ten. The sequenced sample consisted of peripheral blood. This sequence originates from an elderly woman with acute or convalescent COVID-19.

In DNA form, the CDR3 reads TGTGCCAGCAGCTTAGCGGCCGCCACCTACGAGCAGTACTTC. Translating it yields CASSLAAATYEQYF. V is TRBV7-9 and J is TRBJ2-7; no reliable D call. Trimming stripped 0 bases from V and 2 bases from J, with 8 bases between. The CDR3 has 14 amino acids. Germline CDR1 and CDR2: SEHNR and FQNEAQ (reference sequence).